A single sample is the source of the 14 T cell receptor beta chains below, sequenced in a study of blood T cells in healthy people across ages. Together with a sample-barcoded 5' primer, a J-beta primer mix was included in a second PCR lasting about 6 to 11 cycles. TCRdb analysed the 5' RACE reads with MiXCR anew, one entry per CDR3 protein. The profile shows roughly 1,100,000 distinct CDR3 sequences, 25% of them singletons. The same specimen was also included in a second study, on T cells of mothers and their children.

The sequencing input was blood. These receptors were taken from a girl aged 2-9 years in good health.

This clonotype was seen only a few times. V is TRBV7-8 and J is TRBJ2-7, with 8 bases matching TRBD1. CDR1 is SGHVS, CDR2 FQNEAQ, per germline. V dropped 3 bases and J dropped 7; count of bases not matched to a gene: 8. The CDR3 covers 14 residues. This CDR3 is CASSFPGQELEQYF. DNA for the CDR3: TGTGCCAGCAGCTTTCCGGGACAGGAACTTGAGCAGTACTTC.

On this clonotype itself: One end of the junction varies from germline; a read error may be responsible. The rearrangement uses TRBV9 and TRBJ2-5; TRBD2 aligns across 16 bases. TRBJ2-1 explains the end of the DNA better; the J call may be wrong. The CDR3 spans 16 residues. Germline CDR1 reads SGDLS; CDR2 reads YYNGEE. As DNA, the CDR3 is TGTGCTAGCAGCCTGGGGACTAGCGGGGGGGGTGATGAGCAGTTCTTC. Protein: CASSLGTSGGGDEQFF.

The chain employs TRBV27 and TRBJ2-5; tentatively, D is TRBD2 (5 bases). The CDR3 extends over 13 amino acids. Germline V gene sequence: CDR1 MNHEY, CDR2 SMNVEV (reference sequence). V lost 8 bases to trimming and J lost 5 bases, with 15 bases between them. The CDR3 sequence is CASATASGETQYF. DNA for the CDR3: TGTGCCAGCGCCACGGCCTCGGGGGAGACCCAGTACTTC.

This chain links TRBV2 with TRBJ2-3; 8 positions agree with TRBD2. Germline CDR1 and CDR2: SNHLY and FYNNEI. The CDR3 contains 12 residues. Germline trimming cut 0 bases from V and 14 bases from J; bases unmatched to any gene: 4. CDR3 coding DNA: TGTGCCAGCAGTGAAGCCGGGACTAGTTCGTATTTT. This codes for CASSEAGTSSYF.

V and J are TRBV12-3 or TRBV12-4 and TRBJ2-2, with TRBD2 matching 11 bases. J lost 7 bases, V lost 6 bases, and 16 bases had no gene match. There are 18 residues in the CDR3. The CDR3 nucleotides read TGTGCCAGCAGCCCGATAGCGGGAGGGCCCCTGGAGAGCGGGGAGCTGTTTTTT. It codes for CASSPIAGGPLESGELFF.

This clonotype has more than one count but fewer than ten. V is TRBV21-1 and J is TRBJ2-3; the DNA was not compared with TRBD2, the D call given in the table. TRBV21-1 corresponds to a pseudogene. This CDR3 spans 13 amino acids. CDR3 DNA sequence: TGTGCCAGCAACCCGCAGTCTACAGATACGCAGTATTTT. Its protein is CASNPQSTDTQYF.

CDR3 region: CASSEPMLDRTEGYTF. In DNA, the CDR3 is TGTGCCAGCAGTGAACCAATGCTTGACCGGACCGAGGGCTACACCTTC. This chain connects TRBV6-1 to TRBJ1-2; D ambiguous. Trimming removed 2 bases from V and 8 bases from J, with 21 bases in between. The germline V gene has CDR1 MNHNS and CDR2 SASEGT. The CDR3 has 16 residues.

The rearrangement uses TRBV7-9 and TRBJ1-6; a possible D gene is TRBD1 (5 bases). In germline, CDR1 is SEHNR, CDR2 FQNEAQ (reference sequence). Trimming cost V 8 bases and J 8 bases, with 13 bases left between them. The CDR3 is made up of 13 amino acids. The CDR3: CASRGEGYSPLHF. The CDR3 DNA is TGTGCCAGCCGGGGCGAGGGATATTCACCCCTCCACTTT.

There are a few counts of this clonotype. V is TRBV28 and J is TRBJ2-5; D may be TRBD2 (6 bases). V lost 2 bases and J lost 4, with 14 bases in between. CDR1 and CDR2 from the germline V gene are MDHEN and SYDVKM. The CDR3 has 15 residues. The CDR3 spells CASSLVAGSGETQYF. DNA for the CDR3: TGTGCCAGCAGTTTAGTCGCGGGATCGGGAGAGACCCAGTACTTC.

V gene TRBV5-1 combines with J gene TRBJ2-7; weak D call: TRBD2 (5 bases). Deletions cut 2 bases from V and 4 bases from J, with 19 bases between. The length of the CDR3 is 16 residues. Looked up from germline, CDR1 is SGHRS and CDR2 is YFSETQ. CDR3 sequence reads: CASSFSSLYSGYEQYF. CDR3 coding DNA: TGCGCCAGCAGCTTCTCTAGCCTCTACTCCGGGTACGAGCAGTACTTC.

This clonotype was seen only a few times. J is TRBJ2-5 and V is TRBV12-3 or TRBV12-4; perhaps TRBD1 as D (5 bases). This CDR3 has 14 amino acids. The V end was cut by 6 bases, the J end by 5 bases, with 16 bases between. The CDR3 DNA reads as TGTGCCAGCAGCCCCCCCATGGGGCCCGAGACCCAGTACTTC. Its protein product is CASSPPMGPETQYF.

This clonotype was found a few times. This chain connects TRBV6-1 to TRBJ2-2; D may be TRBD1 or TRBD2 (5 bases each). CDR1 and CDR2 from the germline V gene are MNHNS and SASEGT. The V end was cut by 3 bases, the J end by 2 bases, with 16 bases between. The CDR3 runs to 17 residues. The CDR3 nucleotides are TGTGCCAGCAGTGACCTGGTTCCCGGGACCAACACCGGGGAGCTGTTTTTT. Translation: CASSDLVPGTNTGELFF.

This clonotype was recorded once. Given a much more abundant clone one base away, this may be a read error. The chain is built from TRBV5-1 and TRBJ1-2, with 7 bases aligning to TRBD1. V trimming: 4 bases; J trimming: 8 bases; junction bases outside the gene matches: 8. From germline, CDR1 is SGHRS and CDR2 YFSETQ. The CDR3 length is 13 residues. CDR3: CASSLGQSEGYTF. In DNA, the CDR3 is TGCGCCAGCAGCCTGGGACAGAGCGAGGGCTACACCTTC.

V and J are TRBV2 and TRBJ1-2, with unresolved D. The germline V and J ends were trimmed by 4 bases and 8 bases, with 14 bases remaining between them. The length of the CDR3 is 13 residues. Per germline, CDR1 SNHLY and CDR2 FYNNEI. CDR3 DNA: TGTGCCAGCAGTGGCGGGAACCCCCTGGGCTACACCTTC. This encodes CASSGGNPLGYTF.